This T cell receptor (beta chain) comes out of a study of cytomegalovirus exposure and HLA in healthy donors. Points from the study as a whole: Cytomegalovirus-associated status was assigned to roughly 160 TCR beta chains. Per published reports, the classifier diagnosed cytomegalovirus status with high specificity and sensitivity.

Germline loops: CDR1 MDHEN, CDR2 SYDVKM. This CDR3 region has 13 residues. With 6 bases removed from V and 5 bases from J, the gap between germline ends came to 13 bases. As to this clone: Its antigen is currently unknown.

It was with 60 Vbeta and 13 Jbeta primers that the PCR ran. TCRdb keeps only in-frame clones here, not all; method: immunoSEQ multiplex PCR. The top ten hold about 1.7% of the sample, which has approximately 140,000 clones, 61% seen once. Material: PBMCs. The chain combines TRBV28 with TRBJ1-2, with D uncertain. The clonotype comes from a male donor in good health and CMV-seronegative. The CDR3 coding sequence is TGTGCCAGCAGGGGCACGACGGAATATGGCTACACCTTC. Translating it yields CASRGTTEYGYTF.